The clone carrying this TCR beta chain was detected once. The data belong to a study of blood T cell repertoires in COVID-19. Study-wide background: In each case, the material was cDNA or gDNA derived from T cells, B-cell-depleted T cells, or PBMCs.

TCRdb's copy holds only in-frame clones and misses some; the assay was immunoSEQ multiplex PCR. The top ten clones hold 2.7% of a sample with approximately 200,000 clones, around 90% of them seen once. Sequenced sample: peripheral blood. This TCR derives from a man aged 25-45 years with COVID-19, enrolled during active disease.

In DNA form, the CDR3 reads TGCGCCAGCAGCCAAGATTTCTCAGGGAAGGATGGCTACACCTTC. It yields the protein CASSQDFSGKDGYTF. The V call is TRBV4-3, the J call TRBJ1-2; a possible D gene is TRBD1 (5 bases). Between the trimmed V and J ends, which lost 0 bases and 6 bases, there was a span of 14 bases. The CDR3 is 15 amino acids. Germline CDR1 is LGHNA and CDR2 is YSLEER.